Reported below is one T cell receptor beta chain. Random hexamers served to reverse transcribe about 0.45 to 1 ug RNA. TCRdb re-called the immunoSEQ multiplex PCR reads through MiXCR, storing one row per CDR3 protein. The table includes about 130,000 distinct CDR3 sequences, around 95% detected once. The data belong to a study of CD8 T cells in Susac syndrome. V gave up 5 bases and J gave up 7 bases; unmatched junction bases: 4. The CDR3 runs to 12 residues. Germline lookup yields CDR1 SEHNR and CDR2 FQNEAQ (reference sequence). The V gene is TRBV7-9, the J gene TRBJ1-1; 7 bases align to TRBD1. The clonotype comes from a human donor with Susac syndrome. The sequenced sample was CD8+ T cells from PBMCs. CDR3 DNA: TGTGCCAGCAGCCCCAGGGGGGTTGAAGCTTTCTTT. This gives the protein CASSPRGVEAFF.